This entry describes one TCR beta chain. Trimming removed 0 bases at V and 2 bases at J, with 7 bases between. The CDR3 is 14 amino acids. Germline loops: CDR1 SGHNT, CDR2 YENEEA. Sequencing was performed with immunoSEQ multiplex PCR; in TCRdb, only in-frame clones are kept and a portion is missing. The sample includes about 120,000 clones, approximately 90% of them seen just once. The record originates from a study of T cell changes during pregnancy in multiple sclerosis. The sequence was obtained from a female donor with multiple sclerosis, enrolled in a pregnancy study. The chain is built from TRBV11-3 and TRBJ2-5, with D uncertain. Sequenced here: peripheral blood, sampled in the third trimester of pregnancy. CDR3 loop: CASSLDPRQETQYF. The CDR3 DNA sequence: TGTGCCAGCAGCTTAGACCCCCGTCAAGAGACCCAGTACTTC.